This entry lists 21 T cell receptor beta chains sequenced from one sample in a study of blood T cell repertoires in COVID-19. Clones were sequenced by immunoSEQ multiplex PCR, and TCRdb holds only the in-frame ones, with some missing. The data hold approximately 300,000 clones, with approximately 88% observed a single time. Source material: peripheral blood. These TCRs come from a young man who had recovered from COVID-19.

Only a few counts were recorded for this clone. CDR3: CASSALVGGDTQYF. The CDR3 region has the DNA TGTGCCAGCAGCGCCTTAGTGGGGGGTGATACGCAGTATTTT. The chain is built from TRBV9 and TRBJ2-3, with D perhaps TRBD2 (6 bases). The V and J ends lost 3 bases and 6 bases respectively, with 14 bases between them. Germline V gene sequence: CDR1 SGDLS, CDR2 YYNGEE. This CDR3 comprises 14 residues.

The count of this clone is one. The chain employs TRBV14 and TRBJ2-7, with a possible D match to TRBD1 (6 bases). Trimming took off 0 bases at V and 2 bases at J, with 20 bases between the two ends. CDR3 length: 18 amino acids. Germline CDR1 reads SGHDN; CDR2 reads FVKESK. CDR3 nucleotides: TGTGCCAGCAGCCAAGATTTGGGAATAGGCAGGGGCGCCTACGAGCAGTACTTC. This gives the protein CASSQDLGIGRGAYEQYF.

The genes are TRBV7-2 and TRBJ2-1; D call uncertain. V was clipped by 1 base and J by 0 bases, with 7 bases between them. CDR1 and CDR2 from the germline V gene are SGHTA and FQGNSA. CDR3 length: 15 residues. CDR3 DNA sequence: TGTGCCAGCAGCTTAGTACAGCACTCCTACAATGAGCAGTTCTTC. This gives the protein CASSLVQHSYNEQFF.

The chain couples TRBV18 to TRBJ1-1; TRBD1 is a possible D gene (5 bases). The germline V and J ends were trimmed by 8 bases and 5 bases, with 12 bases remaining between them. The CDR3 totals 12 residues. Germline CDR1 KGHSH, CDR2 LQKENI. The CDR3 bases are TGTGCCAGCACCCCGGGGGGAACTGAAGCTTTCTTT. Residues: CASTPGGTEAFF.

V usage is TRBV5-6 and J usage is TRBJ1-4, with D maybe TRBD1 (5 bases). CDR1 is SGHDT, CDR2 YYEEEE, per germline. The CDR3 has 14 amino acids. The V gene lost 4 bases and the J gene lost 5 bases, with 12 bases spanning the gap. The CDR3, as DNA: TGTGCCAGCAGCGGGGGACTCTTAAATGAAAAACTGTTTTTT. It encodes CASSGGLLNEKLFF.

The rearrangement uses TRBV7-9 and TRBJ1-2; D is perhaps TRBD1 (5 bases). With 5 bases removed from V and 2 bases from J, the gap between germline ends came to 21 bases. Germline V gene data show CDR1 as SEHNR and CDR2 as FQNEAQ (reference sequence). The CDR3 contains 17 residues. Here the CDR3 DNA reads TGTGCCAGCAGCCCCCAGGGAGGAAGGAGTTGGAACTATGGCTACACCTTC. This sequence encodes CASSPQGGRSWNYGYTF.

CDR3 sequence reads: CASSLGTETYEQYF. DNA for the CDR3: TGTGCCAGCAGTCTCGGGACAGAAACCTACGAGCAGTACTTC. The chain is built from TRBV27 and TRBJ2-7, with 7 nucleotides matching TRBD1. This CDR3 is 14 amino acids long. The germline gives CDR1 MNHEY, CDR2 SMNVEV (reference sequence). After removal of 5 bases from V and 2 bases from J, the junction contained 6 bases not matched to a gene.

The chain couples TRBV7-6 to TRBJ1-5, with 9 bases matching TRBD1. Germline V gene sequence: CDR1 SGHVS, CDR2 FNYEAQ. The CDR3 loop spans 16 amino acids. The V and J ends lost 4 bases and 4 bases, in that order; junction bases with no gene match: 8. The CDR3, as DNA: TGTGCCAGCAGCTCTAGCCCGACAGGGGGAAATCAGCCCCAGCATTTT. This encodes CASSSSPTGGNQPQHF.

CDR3 region: CASSLGTSENNEQFF. The CDR3, as DNA: TGTGCCAGCAGCTTAGGTACTAGCGAAAACAATGAGCAGTTCTTC. The chain couples TRBV7-7 to TRBJ2-1, with 7 bases fitting TRBD2. CDR1 is SSHAT, CDR2 FNYEAQ, per germline (reference sequence). The CDR3 extends over 15 amino acids. The ends lost 1 base at V and 5 bases at J; junction bases unmatched: 5.

The chain uses TRBV27 and TRBJ2-7; 9 bases are shared with TRBD1. This CDR3 has 13 residues. The junction had 4 bases not matched to a gene; V was cut back by 3 bases and J by 7 bases. From germline, CDR1 is MNHEY and CDR2 SMNVEV (reference sequence). Written as DNA, the CDR3 is TGTGCCAGCAGTTTGGGACAGGGAGGAGAGCAGTACTTC. The encoded protein is CASSLGQGGEQYF.

This rearrangement joins TRBV6-5 to TRBJ2-1; D is uncertain. From germline, CDR1 is MNHEY and CDR2 SVGAGI. Trimming took off 3 bases at V and 5 bases at J, with 8 bases between the two ends. CDR3 length equals 13 residues. The CDR3 loop is CASSYGQDNEQFF. CDR3 coding DNA: TGTGCCAGCAGTTATGGGCAGGACAATGAGCAGTTCTTC.

V gene TRBV29-1 combines with J gene TRBJ2-1, with D perhaps matching TRBD1 (5 bases). The CDR3 totals 9 residues. Germline CDR1 and CDR2: SQVTM and ANQGSEA. V dropped 6 bases and J dropped 12 bases, with 9 bases sitting between them. CDR3 DNA: TGCAGCGTGGACAAAGGGCAGTTCTTC. The encoded protein is CSVDKGQFF.

J is TRBJ2-1 and V is TRBV6-6; 13 nucleotides agree with TRBD2. V gave up 5 bases and J gave up 2 bases; unmatched junction bases: 3. The CDR3 consists of 16 residues. The germline gives CDR1 MNHNY, CDR2 SVGAGI (reference sequence). CDR3 protein: CASSGGTSGAYNEQFF. The CDR3 region has the DNA TGTGCCAGCAGTGGAGGGACTAGCGGGGCCTACAATGAGCAGTTCTTC.

The chain recombines TRBV27 with TRBJ1-2, with D possibly being TRBD1 (5 bases). The CDR3 totals 14 residues. V gave up 5 bases and J gave up 8 bases, with 18 bases separating them. CDR1 is MNHEY and CDR2 is SMNVEV in the germline V gene (reference sequence). This chain's CDR3 is CASSPQVRGEGYTF. The CDR3 bases are TGTGCCAGCAGTCCACAAGTCCGGGGGGAAGGCTACACCTTC.

This rearrangement joins TRBV6-5 to TRBJ1-2; D might be TRBD1 (5 bases). Germline V gives CDR1 MNHEY, CDR2 SVGAGI. Trimming pared 10 bases from V and 4 bases from J, leaving 19 bases between. The CDR3 loop spans 14 amino acids. The DNA of the CDR3 is TGTGCCACCAAGATCGGGAGAGGGACCTATGGCTACACCTTC. Translating it yields CATKIGRGTYGYTF.

This clone was seen a single time. This CDR3 reads CASSMWAEKLFF. CDR3 nucleotides: TGTGCCAGTAGTATGTGGGCTGAAAAACTGTTTTTT. The chain uses TRBV19 and TRBJ1-4; D is uncertain. The CDR3 consists of 12 residues. From germline, CDR1 is LNHDA and CDR2 SQIVND (reference sequence). Trimming cost V 3 bases and J 7 bases, with 6 bases left between them.

The V and J genes are TRBV6-1 and TRBJ1-1; TRBD1 agrees at 8 bases. There are 15 residues in the CDR3. Germline V gene lookup returns CDR1 MNHNS and CDR2 SASEGT. J lost 6 bases, V lost 2 bases, and 8 bases had no gene match. DNA of the CDR3: TGTGCCAGCAGTGAACCAACGACGGACAGGGCTGAAGCTTTCTTT. Amino acids: CASSEPTTDRAEAFF.

The V gene is TRBV12-3 or TRBV12-4, the J gene TRBJ1-2; a possible D gene is TRBD1 (6 bases). Trimming left V 5 bases short and J 5 bases short, with 12 bases between. This CDR3 has 13 amino acids. The CDR3 sequence: CASSQQGGYGYTF. CDR3 nucleotides: TGTGCCAGCAGTCAACAGGGTGGGTATGGCTACACCTTC.

This clone was seen only a few times. V and J are TRBV10-3 and TRBJ1-1; D not certain. The V gene's germline CDR1 is ENHRY and CDR2 SYGVKD. The V and J ends lost 5 bases and 0 bases respectively, with 7 bases between them. The CDR3 has 13 amino acids. Written as DNA, the CDR3 is TGTGCCATCAGTCAACAGCTGAACACTGAAGCTTTCTTT. Protein product: CAISQQLNTEAFF.

The chain employs TRBV9 and TRBJ1-4; 9 nucleotides match TRBD1. Losses at the gene ends were 4 bases for V and 8 bases for J; bases not matched to a gene: 6. CDR1 SGDLS and CDR2 YYNGEE come from the germline V gene. CDR3 length: 14 amino acids. Here the CDR3 reads CASSPLQGAEKLFF. The CDR3 DNA follows: TGTGCCAGCAGCCCCCTACAGGGGGCGGAAAAACTGTTTTTT.

This clone was seen only a few times. CDR3 loop: CATQGQRSYEQYF. The CDR3 DNA reads as TGTGCCACCCAGGGACAGCGGTCCTACGAGCAGTACTTC. The rearrangement joins TRBV19 to TRBJ2-7, with 7 bases aligning to TRBD1. V shed 10 bases, J shed 1 base, and the junction held 7 bases outside the gene matches. The CDR3 totals 13 residues. CDR1 LNHDA and CDR2 SQIVND come from the germline V gene (reference sequence).